The 27 T cell receptor beta chains below come from one sample, sequenced in a study of cytomegalovirus exposure and HLA in healthy donors. The PCR made use of 60 Vbeta and 13 Jbeta primers. The method was immunoSEQ multiplex PCR; TCRdb's version includes in-frame clones alone and lacks a portion of them. The data show fewer than 200,000 clones, with more than 80% seen just once and approximately 0.78% held by the top ten. Input material: PBMCs. The source of these receptors is a woman under 30 in good health and CMV-seronegative.

Written as DNA, the CDR3 is TGTGCCATCAGTGAGTCGTGGGACAGGGGACTCCAAGAGACCCAGTACTTC. It specifies CAISESWDRGLQETQYF. The chain has TRBV10-3 and TRBJ2-5, with TRBD1 matching over 10 bases. The CDR3 has 17 amino acids. Losses at the gene ends were 0 bases for V and 1 base for J; bases not matched to a gene: 5. Germline V gene sequence: CDR1 ENHRY, CDR2 SYGVKD.

This rearrangement joins TRBV9 to TRBJ2-1; 9 bases align to TRBD2. CDR3 length: 17 residues. Looked up from germline, CDR1 is SGDLS and CDR2 is YYNGEE. V shed 5 bases and J 2 bases; nucleotides not matched to a gene: 11. CDR3 DNA sequence: TGTGCCAGCAGTCGAAATAGCGGGAGCGCGGCCTACAATGAGCAGTTCTTC. Amino acids: CASSRNSGSAAYNEQFF.

The chain uses TRBV5-6 and TRBJ2-4, with TRBD1 as a possible D gene (6 bases). Germline values: CDR1 SGHDT, CDR2 YYEEEE. This CDR3 region has 14 residues. The V gene lost 2 bases and the J gene lost 5 bases, with 11 bases spanning the gap. The CDR3 DNA sequence: TGTGCCAGCAGCTTAGACAGGAATCAAAACATTCAGTACTTC. Its protein product is CASSLDRNQNIQYF.

This clone came up once. The chain joins TRBV5-4 to TRBJ1-4; D possibly corresponds to TRBD1 (6 bases). CDR1 is SGHNT, CDR2 YYREEE, per germline (reference sequence). This CDR3 comprises 14 residues. V shed 0 bases and J shed 11 bases, with 14 bases lying between them. The CDR3 DNA sequence: TGTGCCAGCAGCTTGGAGGGAGGCGGGGGCAAACTGTTTTTT. It specifies CASSLEGGGGKLFF.

The chain is built from TRBV4-3 and TRBJ2-1; D is unclear. V was cut by 1 base and J by 3 bases, with 16 bases left in between. The CDR3 is 17 amino acids. The germline gives CDR1 LGHNA, CDR2 YSLEER. This CDR3 is CASSQGRSPISYNEQFF. The DNA of the CDR3 is TGCGCCAGCAGCCAAGGACGTAGCCCAATAAGCTACAATGAGCAGTTCTTC.

The chain couples TRBV6-1 to TRBJ1-2; D call uncertain. CDR3 length: 13 amino acids. Trimming shortened V by 5 bases and J by 4 bases, and 11 bases separated the two germline ends. Germline V gene sequence: CDR1 MNHNS, CDR2 SASEGT. The CDR3 region is CASSPSGSYGYTF. CDR3 DNA: TGTGCCAGCAGTCCCTCCGGGTCCTATGGCTACACCTTC.

The chain employs TRBV5-1 and TRBJ2-5; no firm D call. Trimming removed 3 bases from V and 2 bases from J, with 2 bases in between. Germline CDR1 reads SGHRS; CDR2 reads YFSETQ. The CDR3 runs 11 residues. CDR3 residues: CASSSQETQYF. Here the CDR3 DNA reads TGCGCCAGCAGCTCACAAGAGACCCAGTACTTC.

V and J are TRBV5-1 and TRBJ2-7; tentatively, D is TRBD2 (6 bases). This CDR3 contains 16 residues. Germline assignment: CDR1 SGHRS and CDR2 YFSETQ. The V end was cut by 3 bases, the J end by 2 bases, with 18 bases between. The chain's CDR3 is CASSSPDGTETYEQYF. CDR3 coding DNA: TGCGCCAGCAGCTCGCCCGACGGGACTGAAACCTACGAGCAGTACTTC.

This chain uses TRBV10-3 with TRBJ1-1; no reliable D call. The CDR3 length is 13 residues. Germline assignment: CDR1 ENHRY and CDR2 SYGVKD. Trimming took 3 bases from V and 1 from J, leaving 6 bases between them. CDR3 sequence reads: CAISERENTEAFF. CDR3 bases: TGTGCCATCAGTGAACGAGAGAACACTGAAGCTTTCTTT.

V gene TRBV4-3 combines with J gene TRBJ2-1; D is unresolved. Trimming took 1 base from V and 2 from J, leaving 18 bases between them. The CDR3 extends over 18 amino acids. Germline CDR1 and CDR2: LGHNA and YSLEER. The CDR3 loop is CASSQVPRPNGAYNEQFF. As DNA, the CDR3 is TGCGCCAGCAGCCAAGTACCCCGGCCCAACGGAGCCTACAATGAGCAGTTCTTC.

The genes are TRBV7-8 and TRBJ2-5, with TRBD2 matching over 11 bases. CDR1 SGHVS and CDR2 FQNEAQ come from the germline V gene. V dropped 3 bases and J dropped 5; count of bases not matched to a gene: 8. The length of the CDR3 is 16 residues. The CDR3 DNA sequence: TGTGCCAGCAGCTTGGACTTAGCGGGAGGGCCGGAGACCCAGTACTTC. It encodes CASSLDLAGGPETQYF.

The genes are TRBV5-1 and TRBJ1-1; 7 bases are a match to TRBD1. The V segment lost 4 bases and the J segment 1 base; nucleotides outside the gene matches: 1. Germline values: CDR1 SGHRS, CDR2 YFSETQ. CDR3 length: 13 residues. The CDR3 DNA sequence: TGCGCCAGCAGCGACAGGGAGAACACTGAAGCTTTCTTT. It translates to CASSDRENTEAFF. Using reference TRBV5-1 and TRBJ1-1 for the parts outside the CDR3, the full variable domain is KAGVTQTPRYLIKTRGQQVTLSCSPISGHRSVSWYQQTPGQGLQFLFEYFSETQRNKGNFPGRFSGRQFSNSRSEMNVSTLELGDSALYLCASSDRENTEAFFGQGTRLTVV.

The gene calls are TRBV5-1 and TRBJ2-1; 8 bases fit TRBD1. Per the germline V gene, CDR1 is SGHRS and CDR2 is YFSETQ. The V gene end was trimmed by 0 bases and the J gene end by 4 bases; junction bases not matched to a gene: 9. CDR3 length: 17 residues. The CDR3 loop is CASSLGLRDRLYNEQFF. The CDR3 DNA is TGCGCCAGCAGCTTGGGCCTCCGGGACAGGCTGTACAATGAGCAGTTCTTC. Full variable domain (rest looked up from reference TRBV5-1 and TRBJ2-1): KAGVTQTPRYLIKTRGQQVTLSCSPISGHRSVSWYQQTPGQGLQFLFEYFSETQRNKGNFPGRFSGRQFSNSRSEMNVSTLELGDSALYLCASSLGLRDRLYNEQFFGPGTRLTVL.

This chain joins TRBV9 and TRBJ1-5; D ambiguous. The CDR3 is 19 residues long. V lost 0 bases and J lost 0, with 19 bases in between. CDR1 and CDR2 (germline): SGDLS, YYNGEE. Written as DNA, the CDR3 is TGTGCCAGCAGCGTAGAGTTTTGTTCGACACCCTATAGCAATCAGCCCCAGCATTTT. It codes for CASSVEFCSTPYSNQPQHF.

J is TRBJ1-1 and V is TRBV28, with D possibly being TRBD1 (5 bases). The germline gives CDR1 MDHEN, CDR2 SYDVKM. Trimming removed 6 bases at V and 1 base at J, with 9 bases between. CDR3 length: 13 residues. The DNA of the CDR3 is TGTGCCAGCAGGGGGGGTGGGAACACTGAAGCTTTCTTT. Protein sequence: CASRGGGNTEAFF.

The genes are TRBV11-3 and TRBJ1-1; possibly TRBD1 for D (5 bases). The CDR3 is made up of 15 amino acids. CDR1 and CDR2 from the germline V gene are SGHNT and YENEEA. V lost 8 bases and J lost 4, with 20 bases in between. The CDR3 here is CASSSGWEGGTEAFF. CDR3 in DNA: TGTGCCAGCTCCTCAGGGTGGGAGGGCGGCACTGAAGCTTTCTTT.

This clone came up a few times. The chain carries TRBV4-2 and TRBJ2-1, with 8 bases matching TRBD2. This CDR3 spans 18 amino acids. The germline CDR1 and CDR2 sequences are LGHNA and YNFKEQ. Trimming at V came to 0 bases and at J to 2 bases, leaving 9 bases not matched to a gene. CDR3 residues: CASSQDGPSGSPYNEQFF. The CDR3 DNA is TGTGCCAGCAGCCAAGACGGACCTAGCGGGTCCCCCTACAATGAGCAGTTCTTC.

The chain couples TRBV19 to TRBJ2-1; D ambiguous. V was cut by 5 bases and J by 0 bases, with 11 bases left in between. Germline CDR1 reads LNHDA; CDR2 reads SQIVND (reference sequence). The CDR3 contains 15 residues. The CDR3 sequence: CASSPHPSSYNEQFF. The CDR3 DNA reads as TGTGCCAGTAGTCCCCACCCCAGCTCCTACAATGAGCAGTTCTTC.

The chain joins TRBV14 to TRBJ1-1; D remains ambiguous. The CDR3 has 13 amino acids. The ends were cut back, 5 bases at V and 1 base at J, with 8 bases in the middle. The germline gives CDR1 SGHDN, CDR2 FVKESK. CDR3 DNA sequence: TGTGCCAGCAGCTTTGGCAGGAACACTGAAGCTTTCTTT. This encodes CASSFGRNTEAFF.

This chain joins TRBV28 and TRBJ1-5; 11 bases are a match to TRBD1. The germline gives CDR1 MDHEN, CDR2 SYDVKM. This CDR3 is 14 amino acids long. J gave up 5 bases and V 10 bases, and 7 bases lay outside the gene matches. The CDR3 sequence is CATVGQGAYQPQHF. CDR3 coding DNA: TGTGCCACTGTAGGACAGGGGGCTTATCAGCCCCAGCATTTT.

The chain recombines TRBV6-1 with TRBJ2-7; 8 bases are a match to TRBD1. Germline loops: CDR1 MNHNS, CDR2 SASEGT. J gave up 4 bases and V 6 bases, and 5 bases lay outside the gene matches. The CDR3 sequence is 13 residues long. CDR3 protein: CASRRDRRYEQYF. CDR3 DNA: TGTGCCAGCAGAAGGGACAGGAGGTACGAGCAGTACTTC.

The chain joins TRBV2 to TRBJ2-7, with 9 bases lining up with TRBD1. The CDR3 totals 15 residues. V shed 6 bases and J 3 bases; nucleotides not matched to a gene: 9. Germline V gives CDR1 SNHLY, CDR2 FYNNEI. The DNA of the CDR3 is TGTGCCAGCAGCGAACAGGACAGGGGCGGCTACGAGCAGTACTTC. Its translation: CASSEQDRGGYEQYF.

The chain has TRBV5-1 and TRBJ2-3; 8 bases are shared with TRBD2. CDR1 is SGHRS and CDR2 is YFSETQ in the germline V gene. This CDR3 has 13 amino acids. V trimming: 2 bases; J trimming: 6 bases; junction bases outside the gene matches: 2. The CDR3 DNA reads TGCGCCAGCAGCTTCCCGGGAGGGGATACGCAGTATTTT. Protein product: CASSFPGGDTQYF.

The chain recombines TRBV7-6 with TRBJ2-1; 12 nucleotides agree with TRBD1. The CDR3 loop spans 15 amino acids. CDR1 and CDR2 from the germline V gene are SGHVS and FNYEAQ. J lost 7 bases, V lost 5 bases, and 6 bases had no gene match. CDR3 sequence reads: CASSPGQGARNEQFF. DNA for the CDR3: TGTGCCAGCAGCCCGGGACAGGGGGCCCGGAATGAGCAGTTCTTC.

This chain connects TRBV11-2 to TRBJ2-5; 8 nucleotides match TRBD2. CDR1 SGHAT and CDR2 FQNNGV come from the germline V gene. V shed 1 base, J shed 5 bases, and the junction held 6 bases outside the gene matches. The CDR3 loop spans 15 amino acids. Here the CDR3 reads CASSLGAGGGETQYF. In DNA, the CDR3 is TGTGCCAGCAGCTTAGGGGCGGGGGGTGGCGAGACCCAGTACTTC.

The V gene is TRBV18, the J gene TRBJ1-1; 8 bases agree with TRBD1. CDR1 is KGHSH, CDR2 LQKENI, per germline. The length of the CDR3 is 15 residues. V trimming: 8 bases; J trimming: 4 bases; junction bases outside the gene matches: 12. CDR3 loop: CASTRQGRYATEAFF. In DNA, the CDR3 is TGTGCCAGCACGAGACAGGGGAGGTATGCCACTGAAGCTTTCTTT.

The DNA of the CDR3 is TGTGCCAGCAGTGAGAGGACAGCTCCGAACACCGGGGAGCTGTTTTTT. Translating it yields CASSERTAPNTGELFF. The V call is TRBV6-1, the J call TRBJ2-2; D is perhaps TRBD1 (6 bases). The V and J ends lost 3 bases and 0 bases respectively, with 11 bases between them. This CDR3 spans 16 amino acids. CDR1 and CDR2 (germline): MNHNS, SASEGT.